This TCR beta chain comes out of a study of T cells in Graves' hyperthyroidism and ophthalmopathy. Amplification of TCR beta CDR3 regions was performed using RNA transcripts as template. The HTBI primer set was used in a first-round RT-PCR of the TCR CDR3. From the multiplex PCR reads, TCRdb called clonotypes with MiXCR, one entry per CDR3 protein. The table lists around 500,000 distinct CDR3 sequences, approximately 15% of them singletons. The germline V gene has CDR1 LGHDT and CDR2 YNNKEL (reference sequence). The CDR3 covers 14 residues. Trimming removed 1 base from V and 4 bases from J; junction bases left unmatched: 0.

The TCR was taken from a woman in her late teens or twenties with Graves' hyperthyroidism. The rearrangement links TRBV3-1 to TRBJ2-3, with 9 bases matching TRBD1. The sequencing sample was made of blood. CDR3 coding DNA: TGTGCCAGCAGCCAAGGGGACAGGGCAGATACGCAGTATTTT. It specifies CASSQGDRADTQYF.